This section outlines one T cell receptor beta chain sequence together with its context. This record belongs to a study of control samples from healthy donors and cancer patients. Assay: immunoSEQ multiplex PCR; the TCRdb copy retains only in-frame clones and omits some. The sample lists about 140,000 clones, roughly 92% occurring once. V gave up 5 bases and J gave up 6 bases; unmatched junction bases: 4. The CDR3 spans 13 residues. Per germline, CDR1 SNHLY and CDR2 FYNNEI. Specimen: blood. The TCR originated in a man aged 30 to 39 in good health. J is TRBJ2-7 and V is TRBV2, with TRBD1 matching over 10 bases. Here the CDR3 reads CASSRDRGFEQYF. CDR3 DNA: TGTGCCAGCAGTCGGGACAGGGGTTTCGAGCAGTACTTC.